The 4 T cell receptor beta chains presented below share a single source sample, sequenced in a study of blood T cells in healthy people across ages. Next came a second PCR, run for roughly 6 to 11 cycles, which used a sample-barcoded 5' primer along with a J-beta primer mix. Via MiXCR, TCRdb re-called the 5' RACE reads, giving one row per CDR3 protein. The sample has about 1.8 million distinct CDR3 sequences; just under 50% are singletons. Source material: blood. The receptors were gathered from a middle-aged woman in good health.

About this clonotype itself: Its ends do not fully match the called genes, so a read error is possible. J is TRBJ2-5 and V is TRBV20-1; D may be TRBD1 (5 bases). CDR3 size: 16 residues. Germline assignment: CDR1 DFQATT and CDR2 SNEGSKA (reference sequence). CDR3 sequence: CSARDEEGAEREAQYF. The CDR3 nucleotides are TGCAGTGCTAGAGATGAGGAAGGGGCCGAGAGAGAGGCCCAGTACTTC.

V usage is TRBV20-1 and J usage is TRBJ2-7, with D possibly matching TRBD2 (6 bases). Germline CDR1 DFQATT, CDR2 SNEGSKA (reference sequence). This CDR3 is 12 amino acids long. V lost 2 bases, J lost 3 bases, and 8 bases lay in between. The CDR3 sequence: CSARWDFYEQYF. CDR3 bases: TGCAGTGCTAGATGGGACTTCTACGAGCAGTACTTC.

The J gene is TRBJ2-5, the V gene TRBV25-1; 10 bases match TRBD1. The germline gives CDR1 MGHDK, CDR2 SYGVNS. The CDR3 is made up of 13 amino acids. After removal of 8 bases from V and 11 bases from J, the junction contained 11 bases not matched to a gene. CDR3 in amino acids: CASETGGGDEQYF. The CDR3 nucleotides are TGTGCCAGCGAGACAGGGGGCGGCGATGAGCAGTACTTC.

The V and J genes are TRBV28 and TRBJ2-7; D perhaps matches TRBD1 (5 bases). Deletions cut 1 base from V and 6 bases from J, with 13 bases between. The CDR3 runs to 14 residues. CDR1 and CDR2 (germline): MDHEN, SYDVKM. The CDR3 DNA reads as TGTGCCAGCAGTTTATCCGCGATTAGGGGCGAGCAGTACTTC. Translated, it gives CASSLSAIRGEQYF.